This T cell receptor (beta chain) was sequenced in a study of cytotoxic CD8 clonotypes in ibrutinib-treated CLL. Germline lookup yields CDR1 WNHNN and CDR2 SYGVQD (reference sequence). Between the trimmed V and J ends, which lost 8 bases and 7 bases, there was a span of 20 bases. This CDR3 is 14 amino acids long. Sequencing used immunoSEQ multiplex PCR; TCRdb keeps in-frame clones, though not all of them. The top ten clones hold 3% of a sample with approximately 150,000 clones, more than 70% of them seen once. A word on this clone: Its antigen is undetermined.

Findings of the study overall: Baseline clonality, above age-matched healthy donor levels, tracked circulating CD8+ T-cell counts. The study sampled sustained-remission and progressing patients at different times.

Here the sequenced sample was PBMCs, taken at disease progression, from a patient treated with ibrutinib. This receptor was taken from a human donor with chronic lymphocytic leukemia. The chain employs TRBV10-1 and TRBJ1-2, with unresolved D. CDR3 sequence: CASLRESRVPGYTF. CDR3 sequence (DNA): TGCGCCAGCCTCCGGGAGTCGCGGGTCCCTGGCTACACCTTC.